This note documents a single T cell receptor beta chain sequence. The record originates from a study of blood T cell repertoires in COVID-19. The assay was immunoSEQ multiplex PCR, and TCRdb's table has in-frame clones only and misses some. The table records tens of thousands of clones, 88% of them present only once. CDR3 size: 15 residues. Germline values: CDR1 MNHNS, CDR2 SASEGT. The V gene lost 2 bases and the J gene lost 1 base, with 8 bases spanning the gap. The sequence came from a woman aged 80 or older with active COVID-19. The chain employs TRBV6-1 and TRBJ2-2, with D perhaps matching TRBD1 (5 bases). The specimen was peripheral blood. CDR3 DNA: TGTGCCAGCAGTGAAAACGACAGGAACACCGGGGAGCTGTTTTTT. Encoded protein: CASSENDRNTGELFF.